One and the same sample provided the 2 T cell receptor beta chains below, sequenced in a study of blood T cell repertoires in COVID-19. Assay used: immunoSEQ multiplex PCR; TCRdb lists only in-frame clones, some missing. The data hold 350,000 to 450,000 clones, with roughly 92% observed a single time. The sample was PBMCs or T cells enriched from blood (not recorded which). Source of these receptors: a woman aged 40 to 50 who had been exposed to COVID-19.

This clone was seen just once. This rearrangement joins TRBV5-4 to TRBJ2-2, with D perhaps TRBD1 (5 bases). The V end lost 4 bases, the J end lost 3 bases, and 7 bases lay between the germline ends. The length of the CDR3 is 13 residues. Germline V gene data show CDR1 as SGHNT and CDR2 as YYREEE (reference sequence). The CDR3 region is CASSPRDTGELFF. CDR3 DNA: TGTGCCAGCAGCCCCAGGGACACCGGGGAGCTGTTTTTT.

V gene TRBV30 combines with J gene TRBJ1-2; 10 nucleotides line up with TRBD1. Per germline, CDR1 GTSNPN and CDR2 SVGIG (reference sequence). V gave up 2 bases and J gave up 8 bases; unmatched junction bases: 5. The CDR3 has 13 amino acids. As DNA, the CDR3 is TGTGCCTGGAGTAGACAGGGGGCAAAGGGCTACACCTTC. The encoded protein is CAWSRQGAKGYTF.